This T cell receptor beta chain stems from a study of T cell responses to AZD1222 COVID-19 vaccine (dated by TCRdb to the early 2020s). About the investigation overall: TCR sequencing was performed for about 250 trial participants, of whom about 210 were given two doses of AZD1222 and roughly 25 were given two doses of MenACWY control vaccine. Trial participants were enrolled by age into subgroups of 18-55, 56-69 and 70-plus years, and 148, 28 and 57 TCR-sequenced participants, respectively, were included in these subgroups. General study outcomes and caveats: Because no day 14 peak-response samples were available, the repertoires could be characterized only after the peak T cell response. Spike-specific TCR breadth and depth rose significantly after two AZD1222 doses compared with day 0 and with MenACWY recipients. In the small 56-69-year group, the increase in depth fell short of significance, most likely because of low power. Conclusions about previously exposed vaccinees are limited because only a handful of AZD1222 recipients were SARS-CoV-2 seropositive at baseline. The vaccine-associated CD4 TCRs covered the entire spike protein, and the dominant responses fell in regions 160-218 and 743-854. Reportedly, close to half of the unique spike-specific TCRs recognized epitopes lying outside the regions that are mutated in the B.1.351 and B.1.1.7 variants. Most participants were white British and females outnumbered males, and the authors suggested that clonal diversity may have been underestimated.

The CDR3 regions of human TCRbeta chains were analyzed by immunosequencing. On the study's bioinformatics: Repertoire TCRs were matched against a reference library of SARS-CoV-2-specific TCRs generated with the MIRA antigen-specificity platform. Breadth was defined as the fraction of unique TCRs that were SARS-CoV-2-associated. Depth was defined as the fraction of total T cells that were SARS-CoV-2-associated. Using the MIRA data, every spike-specific TCR was mapped to the spike region that the TCR reacted to and assigned to either a CD4 or a CD8 class. Log10-transformed breadth and depth values were compared by one-way ANOVA with Sidak's multiple comparisons tests. The immuneACCESS repertoire file appears here via TCRdb, limited to in-frame rearrangements. These files lack a portion of the clones; in checked studies, under half of the deficit traces to unresolved V genes, and the cause of the others is not known. For V, J and clone size, that table is used; D and trimming come from the DNA. This sample holds some 150,000 clones; around nine tenths were observed only once. Jointly, the top ten make up 5.5% to 8% of the sample.

Details on this clone: What this receptor recognizes is not known. Base qualities are not at hand, and no much larger clone is one base apart.

The CDR3 goes from the cysteine to the phenylalanine over 15 residues. The sequence is cut down to CDR3 DNA, 45 bases in frame from base 1. V is clipped by 6 bases and J by 0 bases, and the sequence between their germline boundaries is 15 bases long. From the germline V gene, CDR1 is MDHEN and CDR2 is SYDVKM. The time point label, read with the paper, signifies: sample from adult after SARS-CoV-2 infection, after symptom onset. Two convalescent COVID-19 patients, sampled after symptom onset from adults with prior SARS-CoV-2 infection, were also TCR-sequenced for comparison. Here the chain combines TRBV28 and TRBJ2-7; perhaps TRBD1 is the D gene, with 5 bases matching. This TCR was recovered from an adult who had recovered from COVID-19. The input for sequencing was peripheral blood, taken after recovery from COVID-19. The CDR3 in this case is CASSWTYRSSYEQYF. The nucleotides are TGTGCCAGCAGCTGGACATACCGGAGCTCCTACGAGCAGTACTTC.